These T cell receptor beta chains were read from a single sample in a study of CD8 T cells in Susac syndrome. TCRdb reanalysed the immunoSEQ multiplex PCR reads using MiXCR and keeps one entry per CDR3 protein. The data contain some 300,000 distinct CDR3 sequences, over 75% of them singletons. The material sequenced was CD8+ T cells from PBMCs. These TCRs come from a human donor with multiple sclerosis. Each CDR3 is given without its conserved first and last residue. Each record gives: V gene, J gene, CDR3 protein.

v_call: TRBV7-9
j_call: TRBJ2-7
cdr3_aa: ASSRSPTASYEQY

v_call: TRBV29-1
j_call: TRBJ2-7
cdr3_aa: SASGREQY

v_call: TRBV7-6
j_call: TRBJ2-7
cdr3_aa: ASSSGLETYEQY

v_call: TRBV7-3
j_call: TRBJ2-1
cdr3_aa: ASSIDPGGMQF

v_call: TRBV21-1
j_call: TRBJ2-7
cdr3_aa: ASSKEVVCEQY

v_call: TRBV20-1
j_call: TRBJ2-1
cdr3_aa: SAFGTSGSFNEQF

v_call: TRBV7-2
j_call: TRBJ2-3
cdr3_aa: ASSRVLVDTQY

v_call: TRBV13
j_call: TRBJ2-6
cdr3_aa: ASSPTSGSGANVLT

v_call: TRBV20-1
j_call: TRBJ2-7
cdr3_aa: SASDYEQY

v_call: TRBV9
j_call: TRBJ2-5
cdr3_aa: ASSCGLPRVETQY

v_call: TRBV20-1
j_call: TRBJ2-1
cdr3_aa: SAQTSLDSYNEQF

v_call: TRBV15
j_call: TRBJ2-5
cdr3_aa: ATSRGAGGQETQY

v_call: TRBV6-4
j_call: TRBJ2-3
cdr3_aa: ASSSTPVVGTDTQY

v_call: TRBV27
j_call: TRBJ2-5
cdr3_aa: ASSFQGAGETQY

v_call: TRBV20-1
j_call: TRBJ2-7
cdr3_aa: SARAEGYEQY

v_call: TRBV12-2
j_call: TRBJ2-2
cdr3_aa: ATGVSGELF

v_call: TRBV7-9
j_call: TRBJ2-3
cdr3_aa: ASSREVPSTDTQY

v_call: TRBV29-1
j_call: TRBJ2-3
cdr3_aa: SSGTSGPSDTQF

v_call: TRBV12-3/TRBV12-4
j_call: TRBJ1-5
cdr3_aa: ASSFTTLSQPQH

v_call: TRBV19
j_call: TRBJ2-2
cdr3_aa: ATGDFNTGELF